Listed here are 27 T cell receptor beta chains from one sample, sequenced in a study of CD8+ T cells in alopecia areata (dated by TCRdb to about 2018). Cells from mouse cutaneous lymph nodes were pooled, stained for CD4, CD8alpha, NKG2D, NKG2ACE and other markers, and then sorted on a BD Influx. The library came from the immunoSEQ multiplex PCR assay. RNA was extracted from all samples and reverse transcribed into cDNA as template for TCR sequencing. The table was pulled from immuneACCESS by TCRdb, which kept in-frame rearrangements only. Such tables lose some clones; where checked, under half of the loss comes from unresolved V genes, and the rest has no known cause. The table gives roughly 260,000 clones for this sample, with none occurring only once. The top ten clones comprise 1.2% of the sample. The sequenced material came from CD4+ T cells sorted from a lymph node. Source of these receptors: a C3H/HeJ mouse with alopecia areata. This strain of mice has MHC haplotype H2-k.

This clone has just a few counts. The genes and germline here are from mouse. The read terminates 4 residues ahead of where the CDR3 ends, so the germline J gene completes it. The chain combines TRBV13-1 with TRBJ2-1, with TRBD2 identical over 8 bases. Germline CDR1 and CDR2: NSHNY and SYGAGN. Unmatched junction bases numbered 4, after V lost 4 bases and J lost 1 base. The CDR3 runs 15 residues. This CDR3 reads CASSPRLGNYAEQFF. CDR3 DNA, as far as it was read: TGTGCCAGCAGTCCCCGACTGGGGAACTATGCT.

This clone came up a few times. The gene symbols are mouse symbols. The CDR3 protein is CASSQESGGVYEQYF. CDR3 bases read: TGTGCCAGCAGCCAAGAGAGTGGGGGGGTCTAT. V usage is TRBV5 and J usage is TRBJ2-7; the match to TRBD2 covers 8 bases. The CDR3 is cut off 4 residues early in the read; its end comes from the germline J gene. Germline V gene lookup returns CDR1 LGHNA and CDR2 YNLKQL (reference sequence). The CDR3 length is 15 residues. The V and J ends lost 0 bases and 3 bases, in that order; junction bases with no gene match: 4.

Note on this clone: The germline and genes are mouse ones. The DNA ends 4 residues before the CDR3 does, and the rest of the CDR3 is filled in from the germline J gene. The chain uses TRBV14 and TRBJ2-5, with D possibly being TRBD1 (6 bases). V lost 6 bases to trimming and J lost 3 bases, with 11 bases between them. The germline V gene has CDR1 SGHDT and CDR2 FRDEAV. The CDR3 covers 13 residues. Incomplete CDR3 DNA: TGTGCCAGCAACCCGGGACAACAAGAC. As protein: CASNPGQQD. The whole CDR3 protein is CASNPGQQDTQYF.

There are a few counts of this clone. All gene names here are mouse names. Read sequence stops 4 residues before the CDR3 end, and the germline J gene provides the missing end. The rearrangement joins TRBV17 to TRBJ2-3, with TRBD2 identical over 8 bases. This CDR3 has 15 residues. Germline V gene lookup returns CDR1 MNHDT and CDR2 YYDKIL. V dropped 6 bases and J dropped 0; count of bases not matched to a gene: 5. CDR3 sequence reads: CASRRLGPSAETLYF. The CDR3 bases that were read are TGTGCTAGCAGGAGACTGGGGCCTAGTGCAGAA.

This clone was seen a handful of times. Genes and germline come from the mouse. Sequencing ends 4 residues short of the CDR3 end; the germline J gene provides the rest. The V and J genes are TRBV13-1 and TRBJ2-7; 10 nucleotides line up with TRBD2. The CDR3 extends over 14 amino acids. The germline CDR1 and CDR2 sequences are NSHNY and SYGAGN. CDR3 DNA (partial): TGTGCCAGCAGTGGGGACTGGGGAATGTAT. Amino acid sequence: CASSGDWGMY. The whole CDR3 protein is CASSGDWGMYEQYF.

This clone was counted ten times or more. Gene names denote mouse genes. The CDR3 end is not reached by the read, which stops 4 residues before it; the germline J gene fills it in. The chain recombines TRBV17 with TRBJ2-3, with 8 positions matching TRBD2. The CDR3 runs 16 residues. Trimming removed 0 bases from V and 2 bases from J; junction bases left unmatched: 4. Germline assignment: CDR1 MNHDT and CDR2 YYDKIL. CDR3 bases read: TGTGCTAGCAGTAGAGACCCGACTGGGGCTGCAGAA. Protein product: CASSRDPTGAAE. Given in full, the CDR3 is CASSRDPTGAAETLYF.

As for this clone: These gene names are mouse names. The read finishes 4 residues shy of the CDR3 end, and the germline J gene is used to complete it. This chain joins TRBV13-3 and TRBJ1-1, with a possible D match to TRBD1 (5 bases). The CDR3 is 13 amino acids. Germline CDR1 is NNHDY and CDR2 is SYVADS. The V gene lost 4 bases and the J gene lost 3 bases, with 10 bases spanning the gap. The CDR3 loop reads CASSRGEDTEVFF. The CDR3 DNA, read in part, is TGTGCCAGCAGTAGAGGGGAAGACACA.

There are a few counts of this clone. The gene names here belong to mouse. Read sequence stops 4 residues before the CDR3 end, and the germline J gene provides the missing end. V is TRBV19 and J is TRBJ2-1; 7 nucleotides match TRBD1. The CDR3 loop spans 15 amino acids. Per germline, CDR1 FNHDT and CDR2 SITEND (reference sequence). Trimming at V came to 3 bases and at J to 0 bases, leaving 3 bases not matched to a gene. The CDR3 loop reads CASSRGTVNYAEQFF. The sequenced part of the CDR3 DNA is TGTGCCAGCAGTAGAGGGACAGTTAACTATGCT.

With regard to this clone: Genes and germline come from the mouse. Other nucleotide sequences from this sample produce the same CDR3. CDR3 DNA, as far as it was read: TGTGCCAGCGGTGAGGGACTGGGGCGTGCAGAA. This sequence encodes CASGEGLGRAE. In full, the CDR3 is CASGEGLGRAETLYF. V gene TRBV13-2 combines with J gene TRBJ2-3; 10 positions agree with TRBD2. Read sequence stops 4 residues before the CDR3 end, and the germline J gene provides the missing end. There are 15 residues in the CDR3. V shed 2 bases and J 1 base; nucleotides not matched to a gene: 1. CDR1 and CDR2 from the germline V gene are NNHNN and SYGAGS (reference sequence).

About this clone: Gene names denote mouse genes. Read coverage stops 4 residues before the CDR3 terminus; the germline J gene supplies the remainder. Other DNA sequences in this specimen translate into the identical CDR3. V is TRBV1 and J is TRBJ2-3; TRBD2 aligns across 9 bases. This CDR3 region has 15 residues. Trimming cost V 1 base and J 3 bases; bases outside gene matches: 2. CDR1 is NSQYPW, CDR2 LRSPGD, per germline (reference sequence). CDR3 loop: CTCSAGTGGAETLYF. The part of the CDR3 DNA that was read is TGCACCTGCAGTGCAGGTACTGGGGGGGCAGAA.

Worth noting for this clone: Gene names are mouse gene names. The read ends 4 residues shy of where the CDR3 ends; the end is completed using the germline J gene. V gene TRBV1 combines with J gene TRBJ2-1; D may be TRBD1 (6 bases). The CDR3 contains 15 residues. Germline V gene lookup returns CDR1 NSQYPW and CDR2 LRSPGD (reference sequence). The germline V and J ends were trimmed by 4 bases and 3 bases, with 13 bases remaining between them. CDR3 loop: CTCSVARDTYAEQFF. CDR3 bases read: TGCACCTGCAGTGTCGCTCGGGACACCTATGCT.

This clone was detected ten times or more. Gene labels here are mouse ones. This CDR3 is also generated by other DNA sequences in the sample. Incomplete CDR3 DNA: TGTGCCAGCAGTATCGACTGGGGGAACTATGCT. Its protein is CASSIDWGNYA. The full CDR3 is CASSIDWGNYAEQFF. V is TRBV19 and J is TRBJ2-1, with TRBD2 matching 9 bases. The sequenced fragment ends 4 residues before the CDR3 boundary, so the rest is inferred from the germline J gene. Per germline, CDR1 FNHDT and CDR2 SITEND (reference sequence). This CDR3 is 15 amino acids long. V was clipped by 2 bases and J by 1 base; unmatched bases: 1.

For this clone: Gene names denote mouse genes. The read halts 4 residues ahead of the CDR3 end, with the missing end drawn from the germline J gene. The rearrangement joins TRBV31 to TRBJ2-5, with TRBD2 matching 9 bases. The CDR3 is 13 amino acids. Germline V gives CDR1 GKSSPN, CDR2 SITVG. Germline trimming cut 5 bases from V and 0 bases from J; bases unmatched to any gene: 0. This chain's CDR3 is CAWDWGNQDTQYF. The sequenced CDR3 bases are TGTGCCTGGGACTGGGGGAACCAAGAC.

This clone showed up just a few times. A much larger clone differs from this one at a single base, so this may be a read error. The gene symbols are mouse symbols. The read finishes 4 residues shy of the CDR3 end, and the germline J gene is used to complete it. The same CDR3 can be traced to other DNA sequences in this sample. This chain uses TRBV13-3 with TRBJ1-2; maybe TRBD1 (6 bases). Germline-derived CDR1 and CDR2 are NNHDY and SYVADS. The CDR3 is 12 residues long. Trimming removed 5 bases at V and 2 bases at J, with 7 bases between. The DNA read from the CDR3 is TGTGCCAGCAGAACAGGGAACTCC. Residues: CASRTGNS. In full, the CDR3 is CASRTGNSDYTF.

About this clone: Mouse gene names and germline throughout. The read comes to an end 4 residues before the CDR3 does, leaving the germline J gene to fill in the end. This rearrangement joins TRBV19 to TRBJ2-1, with a tentative D call TRBD2 (6 bases). This CDR3 has 15 amino acids. Per germline, CDR1 FNHDT and CDR2 SITEND (reference sequence). V shed 0 bases and J shed 4 bases, with 11 bases lying between them. The chain's CDR3 is CASSIAWGDYAEQFF. CDR3 DNA (partial): TGTGCCAGCAGTATAGCCTGGGGCGATTATGCT.

As concerns this clone: Mouse names are used for the genes. Read data end 4 residues before the CDR3 end; the end is taken from the germline J gene. This sequence joins TRBV31 and TRBJ1-2; 9 nucleotides align to TRBD1. The ends lost 3 bases at V and 4 bases at J; junction bases unmatched: 6. Germline CDR1 GKSSPN, CDR2 SITVG. This CDR3 has 14 residues. The CDR3 spells CAWSPGQGISDYTF. Incomplete CDR3 DNA: TGTGCCTGGAGCCCGGGACAGGGCATCTCC.

The sample holds a few counts of this clone. Here the gene names and germline are mouse. From the germline J gene comes the end of the CDR3, since the read stops 4 residues before it. The chain recombines TRBV1 with TRBJ2-3; 8 bases line up with TRBD2. Germline CDR1 is NSQYPW and CDR2 is LRSPGD (reference sequence). The CDR3 sequence is 18 residues long. The ends lost 0 bases at V and 0 bases at J; junction bases unmatched: 8. CDR3 loop: CTCSADWPGGTSAETLYF. Partial CDR3 DNA: TGCACCTGCAGTGCAGATTGGCCTGGGGGGACTAGTGCAGAA. The whole variable domain, filled in from reference TRBV1 and TRBJ2-3, reads VTLLEQNPRWRLVPRGQAVNLRCILKNSQYPWMSWYQQDLQKQLQWLFTLRSPGDKEVKSLPGADYLATRVTDTELRLQVANMSQGRTLYCTCSADWPGGTSAETLYFGSGTRLTVL.

Concerning this clone itself: Gene names are mouse gene names. The read finishes 4 residues shy of the CDR3 end, and the germline J gene is used to complete it. The gene calls are TRBV13-1 and TRBJ1-1, with D tentatively TRBD1 (6 bases). Trimming removed 3 bases at V and 2 bases at J, with 11 bases between. Germline lookup yields CDR1 NSHNY and CDR2 SYGAGN. The CDR3 sequence is 14 residues long. The CDR3 DNA, read in part, is TGTGCCAGCAGTGTAGGGGGTGGCAACACA. Protein: CASSVGGGNT. The whole CDR3 sequence is CASSVGGGNTEVFF.

Points on this clone: The genes are named according to mouse. CDR3 bases read: TGTGCCAGCTCTCTCGTGGGGGTCCAAGAC. It yields the protein CASSLVGVQD. In full, the CDR3 reads CASSLVGVQDTQYF. The chain has TRBV12-1 and TRBJ2-5; the D gene is possibly TRBD2 (6 bases). The read ends 4 residues shy of where the CDR3 ends; the end is completed using the germline J gene. The V and J ends lost 0 bases and 2 bases respectively, with 8 bases between them. This CDR3 has 14 residues. Germline CDR1 is SGHSN and CDR2 is HYEKVE.

This clone occurred a few times. A much more abundant neighbour one base away suggests this may be a read error. Gene names and germline match the mouse. The sequenced fragment ends 4 residues before the CDR3 boundary, so the rest is inferred from the germline J gene. This same CDR3 is encoded by further DNA sequences in the sample. The chain combines TRBV13-3 with TRBJ2-4, with D perhaps TRBD1 (5 bases). V shed 5 bases and J shed 0 bases, with 7 bases lying between them. The CDR3 consists of 13 residues. CDR1 and CDR2 from the germline V gene are NNHDY and SYVADS. The sequenced part of the CDR3 DNA is TGTGCCAGCAGAGACAGTAGTCAAAAC. Protein product: CASRDSSQN. The CDR3 in its entirety is CASRDSSQNTLYF. Filled out from reference TRBV13-3 and TRBJ2-4, the complete variable domain reads EAAVTQSPRSKVAVTGGKVTLSCHQTNNHDYMYWYRQDTGHGLRLIHYSYVADSTEKGDIPDGYKASRPSQENFSLILELASLSQTAVYFCASRDSSQNTLYFGAGTRLSVL.

This clone has a handful of counts. Mouse gene names apply. The CDR3 end falls 4 residues outside the read, so it is completed with the germline J gene. V usage is TRBV31 and J usage is TRBJ2-2, with 7 bases that match TRBD1. The CDR3 runs to 16 residues. V trimming: 3 bases; J trimming: 1 base; junction bases outside the gene matches: 8. The V gene's germline CDR1 is GKSSPN and CDR2 SITVG. CDR3 DNA (partial): TGTGCCTGGAGCCTCTCCCGGGACAGAAACACCGGG. Translating gives CAWSLSRDRNTG. The whole CDR3 protein reads CAWSLSRDRNTGQLYF.

This clone showed up just a few times. Gene and germline names: mouse. Read data end 4 residues before the CDR3 end; the end is taken from the germline J gene. The same CDR3 can be traced to other DNA sequences in this sample. This chain connects TRBV1 to TRBJ1-2, with 8 bases lining up with TRBD1. The CDR3 sequence is 14 residues long. The trim removed 4 bases at V and 3 bases at J, leaving 4 bases unmatched. Germline CDR1 is NSQYPW and CDR2 is LRSPGD (reference sequence). The DNA read from the CDR3 is TGCACCTGCAGTGGGACAGGGAGGGACTCC. Its protein product is CTCSGTGRDS. The entire CDR3 is CTCSGTGRDSDYTF.

This clone turned up a few times. The germline and genes are mouse ones. Read coverage stops 4 residues before the CDR3 terminus; the germline J gene supplies the remainder. The sample carries other DNA sequences with the same CDR3. This sequence joins TRBV19 and TRBJ2-3; D gene uncertain. The CDR3 is 12 amino acids. Per the germline V gene, CDR1 is FNHDT and CDR2 is SITEND (reference sequence). Trimming cost V 5 bases and J 0 bases, with 4 bases left between them. CDR3: CASSTSAETLYF. The sequenced CDR3 bases are TGTGCCAGCAGCACTAGTGCAGAA. The full variable domain, in which reference TRBV19 and TRBJ2-3 provide the parts outside the CDR3, is GGIITQTPKFLIGQEGQKLTLKCQQNFNHDTMYWYRQDSGKGLRLIYYSITENDLQKGDLSEGYDASREKKSSFSLTVTSAQKNEMAVFLCASSTSAETLYFGSGTRLTVL.

This clone was found a few times. Genes and germline come from the mouse. The sequenced fragment ends 4 residues before the CDR3 boundary, so the rest is inferred from the germline J gene. The J gene is TRBJ2-1, the V gene TRBV13-1; D may be TRBD2 (6 bases). Germline CDR1 is NSHNY and CDR2 is SYGAGN. The V gene lost 1 base and the J gene lost 3 bases, with 8 bases spanning the gap. The CDR3 sequence is 14 residues long. The CDR3 sequence: CASSDRWGYAEQFF. Partial CDR3 DNA: TGTGCCAGCAGTGATCGCTGGGGCTATGCT.

This clone was picked up a small number of times. Germline and genes here are mouse. The CDR3 end is not reached by the read, which stops 4 residues before it; the germline J gene fills it in. The sample contains more than one DNA sequence encoding this CDR3. The rearrangement uses TRBV31 and TRBJ2-3, with 7 bases aligning to TRBD2. From germline, CDR1 is GKSSPN and CDR2 SITVG. J gave up 0 bases and V 0 bases, and 3 bases lay outside the gene matches. There are 15 residues in the CDR3. The CDR3 bases that were read are TGTGCCTGGAGTCTACCTGGGGGTAGTGCAGAA. It is translated as CAWSLPGGSAE. The whole CDR3 sequence reads CAWSLPGGSAETLYF.

This clone was detected only a few times. The listed genes are named as in mouse. The covered CDR3 bases are TGCACCTGCAGTGCAGAGACAGGGGAGGGCACCGGG. Translated: CTCSAETGEGTG. The whole CDR3 sequence is CTCSAETGEGTGQLYF. The chain combines TRBV1 with TRBJ2-2; 8 bases match TRBD1. The missing CDR3 end, 4 residues past where the read stops, is filled in from the germline J gene. The CDR3 is 16 amino acids. Germline CDR1 NSQYPW, CDR2 LRSPGD (reference sequence). The ends lost 0 bases at V and 4 bases at J; junction bases unmatched: 4. Filled out from reference TRBV1 and TRBJ2-2, the complete variable domain reads VTLLEQNPRWRLVPRGQAVNLRCILKNSQYPWMSWYQQDLQKQLQWLFTLRSPGDKEVKSLPGADYLATRVTDTELRLQVANMSQGRTLYCTCSAETGEGTGQLYFGEGSKLTVL.

Points on this clone: Mouse names are used for the genes. Read sequence stops 4 residues before the CDR3 end, and the germline J gene provides the missing end. The chain has TRBV31 and TRBJ1-1; possible D gene TRBD1, 6 bases. The CDR3 runs 14 residues. The germline V and J ends were trimmed by 0 bases and 2 bases, with 10 bases remaining between them. Germline CDR1 reads GKSSPN; CDR2 reads SITVG. CDR3 protein: CAWSLGGGNTEVFF. Incomplete CDR3 DNA: TGTGCCTGGAGTCTAGGGGGGGGCAACACA.